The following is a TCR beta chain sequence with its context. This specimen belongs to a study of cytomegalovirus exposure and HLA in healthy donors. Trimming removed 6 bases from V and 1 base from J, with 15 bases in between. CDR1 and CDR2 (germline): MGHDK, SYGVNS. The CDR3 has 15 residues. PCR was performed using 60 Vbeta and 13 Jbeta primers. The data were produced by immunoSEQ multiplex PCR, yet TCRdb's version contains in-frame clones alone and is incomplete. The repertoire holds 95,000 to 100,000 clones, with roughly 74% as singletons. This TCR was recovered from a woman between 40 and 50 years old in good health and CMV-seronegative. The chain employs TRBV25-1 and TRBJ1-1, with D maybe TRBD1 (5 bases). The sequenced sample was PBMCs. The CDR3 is CASRGGGAGNTEAFF. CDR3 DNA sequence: TGTGCCAGCAGGGGGGGAGGGGCGGGGAACACTGAAGCTTTCTTT.